These 20 T cell receptor beta chains share one sample of origin, sequenced in a study of T-cell reconstitution after alpha-beta-depleted transplantation in children. Unique molecular identifiers were incorporated into the prepared TCRbeta library. TCRdb passed the PCR reads through MiXCR, listing each CDR3 protein once. The sample includes 400,000 to 450,000 distinct CDR3 sequences, approximately 41% of them seen just once. Sequenced material: PBMCs, taken before TCRalphabeta/CD19-depleted stem cell transplant. The origin of the receptors is a girl aged 2 to 10 with aplastic anemia, due to receive a stem cell transplant.

This chain links TRBV25-1 with TRBJ1-1, with 7 nucleotides matching TRBD1. The CDR3 consists of 16 residues. V shed 2 bases and J 0 bases; nucleotides not matched to a gene: 6. Per the germline V gene, CDR1 is MGHDK and CDR2 is SYGVNS. DNA of the CDR3: TGTGCCAGCAGTGAAATCTCGGGACAGCTGAACACTGAAGCTTTCTTT. This translates into CASSEISGQLNTEAFF.

This chain uses TRBV5-1 with TRBJ2-5; tentatively, D is TRBD2 (6 bases). Deletions cut 4 bases from V and 5 bases from J, with 15 bases between. The CDR3 totals 14 residues. CDR1 and CDR2 from the germline V gene are SGHRS and YFSETQ. The CDR3 protein is CASSRGGASETQYF. The CDR3 coding sequence is TGCGCCAGCAGCCGTGGAGGGGCCTCGGAGACCCAGTACTTC.

This clonotype occurred many times. The chain links TRBV5-5 to TRBJ2-7, with a tentative D call TRBD2 (6 bases). Germline CDR1 reads SGHKS; CDR2 reads YYEKEE (reference sequence). The CDR3 consists of 15 residues. V was pared by 1 base and J by 4 bases, with 15 bases between. Here the CDR3 reads CASSLWAGGGYEQYF. The CDR3 nucleotides are TGTGCCAGCAGCTTGTGGGCCGGTGGGGGGTACGAGCAGTACTTC. Complete variable domain (other parts from reference TRBV5-5 and TRBJ2-7): DAGVTQSPTHLIKTRGQQVTLRCSPISGHKSVSWYQQVLGQGPQFIFQYYEKEERGRGNFPDRFSARQFPNYSSELNVNALLLGDSALYLCASSLWAGGGYEQYFGPGTRLTVT.

This clonotype was detected many times. CDR3 nucleotides: TGTGCCAGCAGCCTAACCGGGACAGACTATGGCTACACCTTC. It encodes CASSLTGTDYGYTF. The V and J genes are TRBV28 and TRBJ1-2, with TRBD1 matching 7 bases. The ends lost 6 bases at V and 3 bases at J; junction bases unmatched: 7. The CDR3 covers 14 residues. Germline CDR1 is MDHEN and CDR2 is SYDVKM.

This clonotype was seen just once. This chain joins TRBV15 and TRBJ1-5; D not resolved. Germline loops: CDR1 LNHNV, CDR2 YYDKDF (reference sequence). The CDR3 is 15 amino acids. Deletions cut 0 bases from V and 3 bases from J, with 9 bases between. CDR3 amino acids: CATSRDQRINQPQHF. The DNA of the CDR3 is TGTGCCACCAGCAGAGATCAACGGATCAATCAGCCCCAGCATTTT.

The table lists this clonotype with many counts. The J gene is TRBJ2-1, the V gene TRBV3-1; 14 nucleotides line up with TRBD2. V lost 4 bases to trimming and J lost 4 bases; unmatched junction nucleotides: 3. This CDR3 is built from 16 residues. Germline V gene data show CDR1 as LGHDT and CDR2 as YNNKEL (reference sequence). CDR3 loop: CASSRRLAGGYNEQFF. DNA for the CDR3: TGTGCCAGCAGCCGGCGACTAGCGGGAGGGTACAATGAGCAGTTCTTC.

This chain connects TRBV28 to TRBJ2-2; D is ambiguous. The CDR3 contains 15 residues. The V gene lost 2 bases and the J gene lost 5 bases, with 12 bases spanning the gap. Germline CDR1 and CDR2: MDHEN and SYDVKM. The DNA for the CDR3 is TGTGCCAGCAGTTTAGGCCCCTCTCGGACCGGGGAGCTGTTTTTT. The encoded protein is CASSLGPSRTGELFF.

This clonotype was seen more than once but under ten times. V gene TRBV12-3 or TRBV12-4 combines with J gene TRBJ2-1, with a possible D match to TRBD2 (5 bases). Trimming removed 6 bases from V and 16 bases from J, with 19 bases in between. The CDR3 contains 12 residues. In DNA form, the CDR3 reads TGTGCCAGCAGCTTACGGGATTTCTCGACTTTCTTC. It is translated as CASSLRDFSTFF.

This chain uses TRBV4-2 with TRBJ2-7; tentative D call: TRBD1 (5 bases). Trimming pared 4 bases from V and 2 bases from J, leaving 12 bases between. This CDR3 is built from 14 residues. Germline-derived CDR1 and CDR2 are LGHNA and YNFKEQ. The CDR3 spells CASSLAQEPYEQYF. The CDR3 DNA reads TGTGCCAGCAGCCTCGCACAGGAACCCTACGAGCAGTACTTC.

This clonotype was seen a few times. The CDR3 sequence is CASSDLLTGRRYF. Written as DNA, the CDR3 is TGCGCCAGCAGCGATCTGTTGACTGGACGGCGGTACTTC. The chain combines TRBV4-1 with TRBJ2-7, with no clear D. Germline loops: CDR1 MGHRA, CDR2 YSYEKL. CDR3 length: 13 residues. The V end lost 5 bases, the J end lost 12 bases, and 20 bases lay between the germline ends.

In DNA, the CDR3 is TGCAGTGCTAGAGTAGGGTGGGGACTAGACACCGGGGAGCTGTTTTTT. Amino acid sequence: CSARVGWGLDTGELFF. J is TRBJ2-2 and V is TRBV20-1; 8 bases fit TRBD2. CDR1 DFQATT and CDR2 SNEGSKA come from the germline V gene (reference sequence). J gave up 3 bases and V 1 base, and 7 bases lay outside the gene matches. This CDR3 has 16 amino acids.

This CDR3 reads CASSSSGTGYGEQYF. CDR3 nucleotide sequence: TGTGCCAGCAGCTCATCCGGGACAGGGTACGGCGAGCAGTACTTC. The gene calls are TRBV28 and TRBJ2-7; TRBD1 agrees at 9 bases. The CDR3 covers 15 residues. Trimming at V came to 6 bases and at J to 6 bases, leaving 12 bases not matched to a gene. Germline assignment: CDR1 MDHEN and CDR2 SYDVKM.

V and J are TRBV20-1 and TRBJ2-7; 9 bases agree with TRBD1. The CDR3 extends over 14 amino acids. Trimming took 3 bases from V and 3 from J; bases not matched to a gene: 6. In germline, CDR1 is DFQATT, CDR2 SNEGSKA (reference sequence). In nucleotides, the CDR3 is TGCAGTGCTAGCCTCCCGACAGGGGGCTACGAGCAGTACTTC. Translating gives CSASLPTGGYEQYF.

The chain is built from TRBV5-6 and TRBJ2-7, with 7 nucleotides matching TRBD1. V shed 0 bases, J shed 0 bases, and the junction held 6 bases outside the gene matches. This CDR3 has 16 amino acids. Germline V gives CDR1 SGHDT, CDR2 YYEEEE. DNA for the CDR3: TGTGCCAGCAGCTTGGAACGACAGGGCGGCTCCTACGAGCAGTACTTC. Encoded protein: CASSLERQGGSYEQYF.

Ten or more counts support this clonotype. The CDR3 sequence is CSASGLAGDRGYNEQFF. Here the CDR3 DNA reads TGCAGTGCTTCGGGACTAGCGGGAGACCGGGGGTACAATGAGCAGTTCTTC. J is TRBJ2-1 and V is TRBV20-1, with TRBD2 matching over 14 bases. Germline-derived CDR1 and CDR2 are DFQATT and SNEGSKA (reference sequence). The CDR3 is made up of 17 amino acids. Trimming removed 5 bases from V and 4 bases from J; junction bases left unmatched: 10.

Regarding this clonotype: A read error may produce the germline difference seen at one junction end. The chain joins TRBV20-1 to TRBJ1-2; TRBD1 might be the D (5 bases). The CDR3 runs to 12 residues. CDR1 DFQATT and CDR2 SNEGSKA come from the germline V gene (reference sequence). CDR3 DNA sequence: TGCAGTCCAAGGGGCCAGTCCTATGGCCACACCTTC. It is translated as CSPRGQSYGHTF.

The chain is built from TRBV12-3 or TRBV12-4 and TRBJ2-1; TRBD1 is a possible D gene (6 bases). This CDR3 has 14 amino acids. V was pared by 3 bases and J by 7 bases, with 13 bases between. CDR3 loop: CASSFGQGPNEQFF. The CDR3 bases are TGTGCCAGCAGTTTCGGCCAGGGGCCAAATGAGCAGTTCTTC.

In its sample, this clonotype was seen a few times. The chain has TRBV5-1 and TRBJ1-5; 8 bases agree with TRBD1. The CDR3 covers 14 residues. Germline V gene sequence: CDR1 SGHRS, CDR2 YFSETQ. The trim removed 0 bases at V and 8 bases at J, leaving 4 bases unmatched. CDR3: CASSLGTGREPQHF. CDR3 sequence (DNA): TGCGCCAGCAGCTTGGGGACAGGGAGGGAGCCCCAGCATTTT. Filled out from reference TRBV5-1 and TRBJ1-5, the complete variable domain reads KAGVTQTPRYLIKTRGQQVTLSCSPISGHRSVSWYQQTPGQGLQFLFEYFSETQRNKGNFPGRFSGRQFSNSRSEMNVSTLELGDSALYLCASSLGTGREPQHFGDGTRLSIL.

The V call is TRBV5-4, the J call TRBJ2-3; 10 nucleotides agree with TRBD2. Germline V gene lookup returns CDR1 SGHNT and CDR2 YYREEE (reference sequence). The J segment lost 2 bases and the V segment lost 4 bases, leaving 10 bases of the junction unmatched. This CDR3 region has 17 residues. The CDR3 DNA reads as TGTGCCAGCAGCGTGAAACTAGCGGGGCGTCACACAGATACGCAGTATTTT. It translates to CASSVKLAGRHTDTQYF. The variable domain in full, completed from reference TRBV5-4 and TRBJ2-3, reads ETGVTQSPTHLIKTRGQQVTLRCSSQSGHNTVSWYQQALGQGPQFIFQYYREEENGRGNFPPRFSGLQFPNYSSELNVNALELDDSALYLCASSVKLAGRHTDTQYFGPGTRLTVL.

This clonotype showed up just a few times. The CDR3 coding sequence is TGTGCCATCATGGGCACCTCAAGCACAGATACGCAGTATTTT. This codes for CAIMGTSSTDTQYF. The rearrangement joins TRBV10-3 to TRBJ2-3; D call uncertain. The V and J ends lost 7 bases and 0 bases respectively, with 11 bases between them. CDR3 length: 14 amino acids. Germline lookup yields CDR1 ENHRY and CDR2 SYGVKD.